This TCR beta chain was documented in a study of PD-1 blockade in classical Hodgkin lymphoma. Study in general: Intravenous infusions of nivolumab 3 mg/kg reached patients every 2 weeks. Study-wide findings and caveats: In CD4+ cells, TCR diversity went up significantly by C4D1, but in CD8+ cells it did not. Possible causes of repertoire differences, disease activity or prior therapy, remain undefined. Newly diagnosed and completely responding patients shared comparable baseline diversity.

As regards this clone: Its antigen is not known.

TCRdb keeps only in-frame clones here, not all; method: immunoSEQ multiplex PCR. This sample has nearly 25,000 clones, with 80% found just once. CDR1 is ENHRY, CDR2 SYGVKD, per germline. The CDR3 is made up of 11 amino acids. V shed 6 bases and J shed 4 bases, with 6 bases lying between them. Patients all relapsed after autologous stem cell transplantation, and there was variation in brentuximab vedotin exposure. The sample in question was peripheral blood mononuclear cells (PBMCs), obtained at baseline. The chain carries TRBV10-3 and TRBJ1-1; D remains unclear. This receptor was taken from a human donor with classical Hodgkin lymphoma. In DNA form, the CDR3 reads TGTGCCATCAGAGAGACCACTGAAGCTTTCTTT. This encodes CAIRETTEAFF.